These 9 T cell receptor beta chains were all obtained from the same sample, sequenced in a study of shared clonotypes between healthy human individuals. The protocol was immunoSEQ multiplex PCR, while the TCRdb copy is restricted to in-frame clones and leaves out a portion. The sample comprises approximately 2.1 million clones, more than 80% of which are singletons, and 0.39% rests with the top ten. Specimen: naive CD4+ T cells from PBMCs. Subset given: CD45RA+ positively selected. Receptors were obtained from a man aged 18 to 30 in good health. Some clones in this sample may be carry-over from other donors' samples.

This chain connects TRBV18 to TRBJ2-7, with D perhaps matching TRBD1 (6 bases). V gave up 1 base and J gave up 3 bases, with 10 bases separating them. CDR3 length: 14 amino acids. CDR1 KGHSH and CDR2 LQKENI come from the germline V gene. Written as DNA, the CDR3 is TGTGCCAGCTCACCACTCGGACAGAACTACGAGCAGTACTTC. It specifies CASSPLGQNYEQYF. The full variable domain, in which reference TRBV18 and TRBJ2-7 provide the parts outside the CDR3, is NAGVMQNPRHLVRRRGQEARLRCSPMKGHSHVYWYRQLPEEGLKFMVYLQKENIIDESGMPKERFSAEFPKEGPSILRIQQVVRGDSAAYFCASSPLGQNYEQYFGPGTRLTVT.

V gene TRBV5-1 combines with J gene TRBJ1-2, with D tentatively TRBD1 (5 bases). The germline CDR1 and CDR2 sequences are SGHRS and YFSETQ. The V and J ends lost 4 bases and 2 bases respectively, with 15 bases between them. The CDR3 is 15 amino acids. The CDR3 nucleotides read TGCGCCAGCAGCCCCTATTGGGGCGTAAACTATGGCTACACCTTC. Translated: CASSPYWGVNYGYTF.

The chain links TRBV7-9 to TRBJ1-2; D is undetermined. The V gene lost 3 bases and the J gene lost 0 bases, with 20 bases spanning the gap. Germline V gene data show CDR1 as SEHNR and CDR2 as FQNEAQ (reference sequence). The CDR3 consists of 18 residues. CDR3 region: CASSLGGSEWVANYGYTF. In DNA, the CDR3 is TGTGCCAGCAGCTTGGGCGGTTCAGAATGGGTCGCTAACTATGGCTACACCTTC.

DNA of the CDR3: TGTGCCAGTAGTATTGCCGACTTCAATCAGCCCCAGCATTTT. It yields the protein CASSIADFNQPQHF. The V call is TRBV19, the J call TRBJ1-5, with D uncertain. Germline V lookup: CDR1 LNHDA, CDR2 SQIVND (reference sequence). Trimming took 3 bases from V and 3 from J, leaving 9 bases between them. The CDR3 has 14 amino acids.

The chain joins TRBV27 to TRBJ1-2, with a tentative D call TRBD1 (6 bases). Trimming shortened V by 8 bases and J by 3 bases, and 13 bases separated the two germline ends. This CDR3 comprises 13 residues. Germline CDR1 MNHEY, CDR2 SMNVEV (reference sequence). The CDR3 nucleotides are TGTGCCAGCGGAAACAGGGCAGACTATGGCTACACCTTC. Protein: CASGNRADYGYTF.

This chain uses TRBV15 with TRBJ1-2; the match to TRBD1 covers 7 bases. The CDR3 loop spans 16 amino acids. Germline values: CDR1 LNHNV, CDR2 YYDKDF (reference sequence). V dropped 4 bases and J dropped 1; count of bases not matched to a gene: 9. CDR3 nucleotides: TGTGCCACCAGCAAGTTTTTGGGACAGAATAACTATGGCTACACCTTC. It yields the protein CATSKFLGQNNYGYTF.

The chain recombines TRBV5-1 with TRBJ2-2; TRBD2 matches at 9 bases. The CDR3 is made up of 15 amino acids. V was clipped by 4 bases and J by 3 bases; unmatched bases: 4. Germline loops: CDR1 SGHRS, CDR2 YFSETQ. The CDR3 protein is CASSPRTSDTGELFF. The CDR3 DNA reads TGCGCCAGCAGCCCCCGGACTAGCGACACCGGGGAGCTGTTTTTT.

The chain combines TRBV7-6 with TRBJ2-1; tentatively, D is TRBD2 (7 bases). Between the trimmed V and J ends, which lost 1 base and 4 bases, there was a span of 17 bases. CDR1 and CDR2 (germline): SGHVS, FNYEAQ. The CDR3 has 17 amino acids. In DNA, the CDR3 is TGTGCCAGCAGCTTAGTTTCCCGGGGGGCGGGGTACAATGAGCAGTTCTTC. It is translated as CASSLVSRGAGYNEQFF.

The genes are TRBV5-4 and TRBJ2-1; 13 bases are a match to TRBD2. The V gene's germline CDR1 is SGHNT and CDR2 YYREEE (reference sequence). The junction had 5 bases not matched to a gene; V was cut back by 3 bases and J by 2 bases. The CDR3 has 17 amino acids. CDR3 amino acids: CASSSGGTSGTYNEQFF. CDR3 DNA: TGTGCCAGCAGCTCCGGCGGGACTAGCGGGACCTACAATGAGCAGTTCTTC. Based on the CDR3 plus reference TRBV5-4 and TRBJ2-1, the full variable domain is ETGVTQSPTHLIKTRGQQVTLRCSSQSGHNTVSWYQQALGQGPQFIFQYYREEENGRGNFPPRFSGLQFPNYSSELNVNALELDDSALYLCASSSGGTSGTYNEQFFGPGTRLTVL.